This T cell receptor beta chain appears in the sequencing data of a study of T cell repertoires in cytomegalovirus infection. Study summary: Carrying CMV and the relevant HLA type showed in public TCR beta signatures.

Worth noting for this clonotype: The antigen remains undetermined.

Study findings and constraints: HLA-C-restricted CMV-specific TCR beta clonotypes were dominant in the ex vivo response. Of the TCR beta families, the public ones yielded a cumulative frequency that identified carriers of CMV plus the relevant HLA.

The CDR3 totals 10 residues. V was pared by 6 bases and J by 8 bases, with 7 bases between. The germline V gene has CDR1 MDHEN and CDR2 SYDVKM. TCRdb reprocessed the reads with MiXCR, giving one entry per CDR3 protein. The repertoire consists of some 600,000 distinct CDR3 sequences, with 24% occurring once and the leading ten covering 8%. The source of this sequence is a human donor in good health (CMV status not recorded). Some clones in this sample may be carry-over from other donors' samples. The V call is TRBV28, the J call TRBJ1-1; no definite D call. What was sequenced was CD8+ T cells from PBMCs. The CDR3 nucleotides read TGTGCCAGCAGCCGAGAGGAAGCTTTCTTT. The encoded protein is CASSREEAFF.